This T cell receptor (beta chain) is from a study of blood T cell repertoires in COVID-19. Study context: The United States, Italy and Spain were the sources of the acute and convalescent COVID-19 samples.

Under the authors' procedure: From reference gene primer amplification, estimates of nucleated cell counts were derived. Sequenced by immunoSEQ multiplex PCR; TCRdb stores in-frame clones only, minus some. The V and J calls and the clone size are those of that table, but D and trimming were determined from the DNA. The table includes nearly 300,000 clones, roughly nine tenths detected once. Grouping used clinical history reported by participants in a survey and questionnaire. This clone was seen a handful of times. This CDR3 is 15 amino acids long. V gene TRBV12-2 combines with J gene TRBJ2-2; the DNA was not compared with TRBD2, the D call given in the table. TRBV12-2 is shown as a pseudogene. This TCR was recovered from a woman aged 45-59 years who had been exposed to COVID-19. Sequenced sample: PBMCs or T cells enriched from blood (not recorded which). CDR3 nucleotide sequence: TGTGCAAGTCGCTTTAGATCATCGAACACCGGGGAGCTGTTTTTT. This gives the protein CASRFRSSNTGELFF.